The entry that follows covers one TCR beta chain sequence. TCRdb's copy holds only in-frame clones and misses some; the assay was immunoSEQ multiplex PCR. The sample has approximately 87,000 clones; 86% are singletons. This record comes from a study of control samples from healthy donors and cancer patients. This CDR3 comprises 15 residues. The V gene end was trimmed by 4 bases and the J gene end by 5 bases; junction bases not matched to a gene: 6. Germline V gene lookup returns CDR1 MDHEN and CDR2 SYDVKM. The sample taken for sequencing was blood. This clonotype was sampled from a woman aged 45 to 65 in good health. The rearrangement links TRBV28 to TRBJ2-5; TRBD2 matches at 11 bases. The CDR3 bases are TGTGCCAGCAGTTCGTTAGCGGGAGGGTCCGAGACCCAGTACTTC. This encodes CASSSLAGGSETQYF. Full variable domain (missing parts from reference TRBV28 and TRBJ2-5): DVKVTQSSRYLVKRTGEKVFLECVQDMDHENMFWYRQDPGLGLRLIYFSYDVKMKEKGDIPEGYSVSREKKERFSLILESASTNQTSMYLCASSSLAGGSETQYFGPGTRLLVL.